This T cell receptor beta chain was identified during a study of T cell repertoires in cytomegalovirus infection. In the study overall: Both a matching HLA type and CMV infection were indicated by public TCR beta signatures.

MiXCR was run by TCRdb on the reads, yielding one entry per CDR3 protein. The table shows hundreds of thousands of distinct CDR3 sequences, with less than 25% occurring only once. The ends lost 2 bases at V and 8 bases at J; junction bases unmatched: 11. This CDR3 is 14 amino acids long. The V gene's germline CDR1 is SQVTM and CDR2 ANQGSEA. Sequencing was performed on CD8+ T cells from PBMCs. The source of this sequence is a human donor in good health (CMV status not recorded). Some clones in this sample may be carry-over from other donors' samples. This rearrangement joins TRBV29-1 to TRBJ1-1; TRBD1 aligns across 7 bases. The CDR3 DNA reads as TGCAGCGTTGAATCCAGCGACAGGGATGACGAAGCTTTCTTT. As protein: CSVESSDRDDEAFF.